The rows below give T cell receptor beta chains drawn from one sample of a study of cytotoxic CD8 clonotypes in ibrutinib-treated CLL. TCRdb's copy holds only in-frame clones and misses some; the assay was immunoSEQ multiplex PCR. This sample has 65,000 to 85,000 clones; roughly 80% occur once, and the top ten carry about 40%. The material sequenced was PBMCs, taken after 24 months of ibrutinib treatment. The receptors originated from a human donor with chronic lymphocytic leukemia. Each CDR3 is given with its conserved first and last residue. The order of the fields is V gene, J gene, CDR3 length, D gene, clone size, CDR3 protein, CDR3 DNA. D genes are given only for firm matches. Size is omitted from some rows. Given values are once, few, many or a class for expanded clones.

>TRBV6-5|TRBJ2-7|15|.|once
CASSYRAPPSYEQYF
TGTGCCAGCAGTTACCGGGCACCCCCAAGCTACGAGCAGTACTTC
>TRBV7-3|TRBJ2-6|15|.|.
CASTNDYSGANVLTF
TGTGCCAGCACCAACGACTACTCTGGGGCCAACGTCCTGACTTTC
>TRBV23-1|TRBJ1-2|13|TRBD1|.
CASSPGQVGGYTF
TGCGCCAGCAGTCCTGGACAGGTAGGCGGCTACACCTTC
>TRBV27|TRBJ2-1|17|.|.
CASSLLSAGFGYNEQFF
TGTGCCAGCAGTTTATTGTCCGCGGGCTTCGGATACAATGAGCAGTTCTTC
>TRBV30|TRBJ2-7|15|.|.
CAWSVLSGSSYEQYF
TGTGCCTGGAGTGTACTTTCGGGCAGCTCCTACGAGCAGTACTTC
>TRBV28|TRBJ2-1|14|TRBD2|.
CASRVLAGGNEQFF
TGTGCCAGCAGAGTACTAGCGGGAGGGAATGAGCAGTTCTTC
>TRBV5-4|TRBJ2-3|15|.|.
CASSLGPSYTDTQYF
TGTGCCAGCAGCTTGGGGCCTAGCTACACAGATACGCAGTATTTT
>TRBV7-6|TRBJ2-5|16|.|.
CASSSNVGNPLETQYF
TGTGCCAGCAGCTCCAATGTTGGCAACCCTTTGGAGACCCAGTACTTC
>TRBV5-1|TRBJ1-1|15|.|.
CASSLAAPMNTEAFF
TGCGCCAGCAGCTTGGCGGCCCCCATGAACACTGAAGCTTTCTTT
>TRBV2|TRBJ2-7|14|TRBD2|.
CASSGGTSLGEQYF
TGTGCCAGCAGTGGAGGGACTAGCCTGGGGGAGCAGTACTTC
>TRBV30|TRBJ2-2|16|TRBD1|.
CAWSVALGQWSGELFF
TGTGCCTGGAGTGTAGCCCTGGGACAGTGGTCCGGGGAGCTGTTTTTT
>TRBV4-1|TRBJ2-1|13|.|.
CASSHSQGTEQFF
TGCGCCAGCAGCCATAGTCAGGGAACCGAGCAGTTCTTC
>TRBV2|TRBJ2-3|15|TRBD2|.
CASKQQRGSTDTQYF
TGTGCCAGCAAGCAGCAGCGGGGGAGCACAGATACGCAGTATTTT
>TRBV7-3|TRBJ1-1|13|.|few
CASSAQGNTEAFF
TGTGCCAGCAGTGCACAGGGAAACACTGAAGCTTTCTTT
>TRBV19|TRBJ2-1|15|.|.
CASSLLAQKGDEQFF
TGTGCCAGTAGTTTACTAGCACAGAAGGGGGATGAGCAGTTCTTC
>TRBV7-2|TRBJ1-6|16|.|.
CASSLSGPGPYSPLHF
TGTGCCAGCAGCTTAAGTGGGCCAGGACCTTATTCACCCCTCCACTTT
>TRBV14|TRBJ1-2|13|.|.
CASSPRVFYGYTF
TGTGCCAGCAGCCCGAGGGTCTTTTATGGCTACACCTTC
>TRBV29-1|TRBJ2-7|14|.|.
CSVSDPSGAYEQYF
TGCAGCGTTTCGGATCCGTCGGGGGCTTACGAGCAGTACTTC
>TRBV28|TRBJ1-2|16|TRBD1|.
CASSPPPGTGAYGYTF
TGTGCCAGCAGTCCACCCCCAGGGACAGGGGCCTATGGCTACACCTTC
>TRBV9|TRBJ1-1|14|.|once
CASSVGGGGTEAFF
TGTGCCAGCAGCGTTGGCGGTGGGGGCACTGAAGCTTTCTTT
>TRBV15|TRBJ2-2|14|.|.
CATSTVGNTGELFF
TGTGCCACCAGTACCGTGGGGAACACCGGGGAGCTGTTTTTT
>TRBV7-8|TRBJ2-2|17|TRBD1|once
CASRSRDRGRGTGELFF
TGTGCCAGCAGGTCCCGGGACAGGGGGCGGGGCACCGGGGAGCTGTTTTTT
>TRBV4-1|TRBJ1-2|15|.|.
CASSQVVGTTTGYTF
TGCGCCAGCAGCCAAGTCGTAGGGACCACTACTGGCTACACCTTC
>TRBV9|TRBJ1-1|14|TRBD1|once
CANSVGTGSAEAFF
TGTGCCAACAGCGTAGGGACAGGCTCCGCTGAAGCTTTCTTT
>TRBV19|TRBJ2-1|15|TRBD2|.
CASSMGLAGDNEQFF
TGTGCCAGTAGTATGGGACTAGCGGGAGATAATGAGCAGTTCTTC
>TRBV7-2|TRBJ2-3|13|TRBD2|.
CASSLGSGRTQYF
TGTGCCAGCAGCTTGGGTAGCGGGAGAACGCAGTATTTT
>TRBV7-9|TRBJ1-1|17|TRBD1|few
CASNPPGQVTMNTEAFF
TGTGCCAGCAACCCGCCGGGACAGGTCACGATGAACACTGAAGCTTTCTTT
>TRBV6-6|TRBJ2-7|14|.|.
CASSTAGGSYEQYF
TGTGCCAGCAGTACAGCGGGTGGGTCCTACGAGCAGTACTTC
>TRBV6-5|TRBJ1-6|13|.|once
CATTRANNSPLHF
TGTGCCACCACGCGGGCCAATAATTCACCCCTCCACTTT
>TRBV5-4|TRBJ1-1|15|TRBD1|.
CASSSDRGRNTEAFF
TGTGCCAGCAGCTCGGACAGGGGCCGAAACACTGAAGCTTTCTTT
>TRBV19|TRBJ2-1|21|TRBD2|.
CASSILRGGLAGAISYNEQFF
TGTGCCAGTAGTATACTACGAGGGGGACTAGCGGGAGCCATCTCCTACAATGAGCAGTTCTTC
>TRBV7-9|TRBJ2-3|13|.|.
CASSLVSTDTQYF
TGTGCCAGCAGCTTAGTCAGCACAGATACGCAGTATTTT
>TRBV19|TRBJ1-1|16|.|.
CASSEGAGRENTEAFF
TGTGCCAGTAGTGAAGGGGCGGGGAGGGAGAACACTGAAGCTTTCTTT
>TRBV28|TRBJ2-1|11|.|.
CASTQLYEQFF
TGTGCCAGCACCCAATTGTATGAGCAGTTCTTC
>TRBV7-2|TRBJ2-5|13|.|.
CASSLARQETQYF
TGTGCCAGCAGCTTAGCCCGCCAAGAGACCCAGTACTTC
>TRBV5-1|TRBJ2-3|15|TRBD1|.
CASRNPGQDTDTQYF
TGCGCCAGCAGGAATCCGGGACAGGACACAGATACGCAGTATTTT
>TRBV19|TRBJ1-2|17|TRBD1|.
CASSSGDRAGGRNGYTF
TGTGCCAGTAGTTCAGGGGACAGAGCCGGCGGTAGGAATGGCTACACCTTC
>TRBV11-2|TRBJ2-1|13|.|many
CASSLAQYNEQFF
TGTGCCAGCAGCTTAGCTCAATACAATGAGCAGTTCTTC
>TRBV5-1|TRBJ2-5|15|.|.
CASSLVLAHGETQYF
TGCGCCAGCAGCTTGGTCCTAGCGCATGGAGAGACCCAGTACTTC
>TRBV5-3|TRBJ2-1|16|.|.
CARSLWDLGPYNEQFF
TGTGCCAGAAGCTTGTGGGACCTGGGACCCTACAATGAGCAGTTCTTC
>TRBV5-1|TRBJ1-1|16|.|once
CASRDSRRTDNTEAFF
TGCGCCAGCAGAGATTCGAGACGGACAGATAACACTGAAGCTTTCTTT
>TRBV7-8|TRBJ2-4|13|.|.
CASSLGGVNIQYF
TGTGCCAGCAGCTTAGGTGGGGTGAACATTCAGTACTTC